This TCR beta chain was sequenced in a study of long-term antiretroviral therapy in people with HIV (dated by TCRdb to 2022 to 2024). As for the study more broadly: The earliest samples were collected about a decade before the 2015 WHO recommendation for immediate ART, when ART was typically delayed until CD4 counts fell. Of the roughly 30 participants with HIV, approximately twelve were female. A total of roughly 200 cryopreserved PBMC samples came from 25 to 30 adults with confirmed HIV infection and were collected serially over a mean of approximately six years (range 1-12). Whether ART initiation and durable HIV suppression were associated with changes in peripheral blood TRB repertoire composition and diversity was tested in a retrospective serial study. Test extractions of a monoclonal T-cell line alongside about 30 polyclonal samples showed no cross-contamination during QIAcube processing. The paper's findings and limits, for the study overall: Inferences about post-ART repertoire changes are limited because no data were available on ART adherence, viral resistance or therapy changes. Because pre-ART samples had limited cell numbers, unsorted PBMC were profiled rather than sorted CD4+ and CD8+ T cells. The repertoire was dominated across all time points by expanded TRB clones identified before ART initiation, although this dominance was seen to fluctuate and to decrease in many PLHIV after ART. Owing to limited PBMC availability, only the TCR beta chain was sequenced, without alpha chain pairing. Samples dated from about 2004 to 2018, and the ART regimens used may be less effective than current ones. Narrower CDR3 length ranges were observed in HIV repertoires than in controls, and an antigen-experienced repertoire with only a slight naive shift after ART was suggested by the network structure. Starting ART was linked to a significant rise in TRB diversity, yet even after long-term ART the diversity remained significantly lower than in transplant donor controls.

Inclusion was restricted to participants for whom at least one PBMC sample before ART initiation and at least two post-ART samples were available. All participants with HIV were treated in the United States of America. Before DNA extraction, cryopreserved samples of about 0.9-10 million PBMC were thawed and then washed. At the time of the earliest PBMC sample for each participant with HIV, ages ranged from about 23 to 60 years. Each participant contributed PBMC samples from 1-4 timepoints before ART initiation and 2-8 timepoints after ART initiation, with a median of 7 samples. Serial HIV viral load, CD4+ T-cell count, ART history and demographic data were obtained for every participant. Genomic DNA was extracted from unsorted PBMC with a Qiagen kit on a QIAcube, processed in batches of 12 samples. Regarding this clone: It has no known antigen specificity. No quality values exist for individual bases; no much larger clone is one base distant.

The immunoSEQ hsTCRB v3.0 assay was used at survey level resolution to sequence the TRB variable region. A depth of roughly 35,000-50,000 T-cell genomes per sample was targeted for TRB sequencing. An Illumina MiSeq with a v3 150-cycle kit was used to sequence the pooled TRB libraries. Turning to the authors' computational methods: Repertoire analysis was run in R within a reproducible Nextflow workflow that covered QC, data transformation and analysis. Custom analyses were implemented in LymphoSeq2, an R package for AIRR-Seq data exploration. A handful of samples yielding fewer than 5000 total TRB sequences were excluded, leaving 188 analyzed HIV repertoires. Of the roughly 180 retained HIV repertoires, over 55 were collected before and roughly 130 after ART initiation. Each repertoire was downsampled to 5000 TRB nucleotide sequences, and summary statistics were averaged across 100 downsampling iterations. TRB sequences were retained for analysis only if CDR3 regions of at least seven amino acids were present. A Shannon entropy-derived clonality score and the Gini coefficient were used to measure diversity. In repertoire networks, the top 5000 CDR3 amino acid sequences were linked whenever an edit distance of one separated two sequences. For TRB CDR3 amino acid sequences, antigen specificity groups and MHC restriction were predicted with GLIPH2. Known CMV, EBV, HIV or tissue antigen associations were flagged by matching CDR3 amino acid sequences against VDJdb and McPAS-TCR. Pre-ART, post-ART and control groups were compared with Wilcoxon signed-rank tests and Holm-Bonferroni correction. In its TCRdb copy, this immuneACCESS table keeps in-frame sequences only and misses some clones. Where compared with another copy, unresolved V genes explain less than half of these, and the others have no known cause. V and J calls and clone size follow that table, whereas D and trimming were derived from the DNA. Counted in this sample were some 17,000 clones; around 80% of them appeared once. The top ten clonotypes cover over 7.5% of the sample.

This TCR was sampled from a man aged 45-65 years with HIV. The sequences come from unsorted PBMCs, collected 0.3 years before starting antiretroviral therapy.

The DNA sequence reads TGTGCCAGCAGTGAATTTGAGGGGGAAGATGAAAAACTGTTTTTT. It is translated as CASSEFEGEDEKLFF. The chain is made from TRBV25-1 and TRBJ1-4; a tentative D call is TRBD1 (6 bases match). Sequences MGHDK (CDR1) and SYGVNS (CDR2) are obtained from the germline V gene. V is cut by 1 base and J by 6 bases, and the space between the germline ends is 12 bases. The CDR3 starts with the cysteine, ends with the phenylalanine, and has 15 residues. The read is trimmed to its CDR3 DNA, 45 bases read in frame from base 1. This CDR3, with the reference TRBV25-1 and TRBJ1-4 proteins standing in past its ends, gives the full variable domain EADIYQTPRYLVIGTGKKITLECSQTMGHDKMYWYQQDPGMELHLIHYSYGVNSTEKGDLSSESTVSRIRTEHFPLTLESARPSHTSQYLCASSEFEGEDEKLFFGSGTQLSVL.